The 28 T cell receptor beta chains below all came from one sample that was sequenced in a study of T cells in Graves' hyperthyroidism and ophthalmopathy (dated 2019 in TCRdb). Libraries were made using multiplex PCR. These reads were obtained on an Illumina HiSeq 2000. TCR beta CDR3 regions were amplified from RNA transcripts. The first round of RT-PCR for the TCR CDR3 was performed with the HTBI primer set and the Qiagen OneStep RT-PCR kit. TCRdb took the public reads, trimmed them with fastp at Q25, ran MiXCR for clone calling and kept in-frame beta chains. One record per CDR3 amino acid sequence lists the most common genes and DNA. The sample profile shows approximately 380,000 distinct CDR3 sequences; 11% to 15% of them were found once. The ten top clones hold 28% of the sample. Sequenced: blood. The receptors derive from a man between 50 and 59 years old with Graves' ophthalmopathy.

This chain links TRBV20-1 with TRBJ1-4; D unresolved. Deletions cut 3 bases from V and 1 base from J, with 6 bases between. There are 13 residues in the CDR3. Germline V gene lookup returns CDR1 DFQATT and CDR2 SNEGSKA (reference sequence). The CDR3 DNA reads TGCAGTGCTAGTATGGTAACTAATGAAAAACTGTTTTTT. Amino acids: CSASMVTNEKLFF.

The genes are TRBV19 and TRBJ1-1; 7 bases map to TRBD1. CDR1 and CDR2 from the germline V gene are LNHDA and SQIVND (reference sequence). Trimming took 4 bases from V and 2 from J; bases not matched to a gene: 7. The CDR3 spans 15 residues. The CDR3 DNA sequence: TGTGCCAGTAGTAGACGGACAGGCGTTAACACTGAAGCTTTCTTT. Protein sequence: CASSRRTGVNTEAFF.

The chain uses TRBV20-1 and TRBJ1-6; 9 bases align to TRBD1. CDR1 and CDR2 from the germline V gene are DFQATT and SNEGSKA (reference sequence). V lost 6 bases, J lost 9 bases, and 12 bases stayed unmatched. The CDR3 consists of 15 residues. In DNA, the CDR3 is TGCAGTGCCAGGACAGGGGTCCTTAAAATTTCACCCCTCCACTTT. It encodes CSARTGVLKISPLHF.

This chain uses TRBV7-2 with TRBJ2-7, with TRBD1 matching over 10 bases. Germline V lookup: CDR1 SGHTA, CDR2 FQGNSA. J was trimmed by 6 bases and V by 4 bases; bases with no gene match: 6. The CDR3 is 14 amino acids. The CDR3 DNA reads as TGTGCCAGCAGCTCCCGGGACAGGGGAAGCGAGCAGTACTTC. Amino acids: CASSSRDRGSEQYF.

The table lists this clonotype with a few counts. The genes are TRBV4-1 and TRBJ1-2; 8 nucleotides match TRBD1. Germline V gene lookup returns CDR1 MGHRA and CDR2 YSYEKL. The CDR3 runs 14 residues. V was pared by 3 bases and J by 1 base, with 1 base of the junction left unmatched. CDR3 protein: CASSHGQGNYGYTF. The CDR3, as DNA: TGCGCCAGCAGCCACGGACAGGGTAACTATGGCTACACCTTC.

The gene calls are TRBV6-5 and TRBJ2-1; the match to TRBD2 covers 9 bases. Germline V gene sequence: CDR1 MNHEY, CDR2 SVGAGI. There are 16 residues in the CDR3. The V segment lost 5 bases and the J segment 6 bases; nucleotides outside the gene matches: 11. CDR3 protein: CASSIQAGGPLNEQFF. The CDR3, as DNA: TGTGCCAGCAGTATACAGGCGGGAGGGCCCCTCAATGAGCAGTTCTTC.

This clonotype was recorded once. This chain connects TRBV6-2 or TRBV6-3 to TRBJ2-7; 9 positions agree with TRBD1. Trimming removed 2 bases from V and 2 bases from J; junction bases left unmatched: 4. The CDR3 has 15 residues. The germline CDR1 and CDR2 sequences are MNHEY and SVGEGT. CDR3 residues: CASSYGDRATYEQYF. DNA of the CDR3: TGTGCCAGCAGTTACGGGGACAGGGCGACCTACGAGCAGTACTTC.

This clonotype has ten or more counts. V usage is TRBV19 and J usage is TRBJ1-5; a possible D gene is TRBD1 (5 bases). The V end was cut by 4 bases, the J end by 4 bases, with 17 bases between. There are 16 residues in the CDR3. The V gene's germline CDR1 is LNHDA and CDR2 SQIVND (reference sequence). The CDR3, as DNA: TGTGCCAGTAGTACCCGAGGGACGGCAAGTAATCAGCCCCAGCATTTT. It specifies CASSTRGTASNQPQHF.

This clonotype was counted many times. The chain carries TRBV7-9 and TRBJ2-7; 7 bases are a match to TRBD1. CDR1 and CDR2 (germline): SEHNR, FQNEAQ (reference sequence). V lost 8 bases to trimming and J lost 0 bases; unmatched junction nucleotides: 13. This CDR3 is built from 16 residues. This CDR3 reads CASDHFGAGGSYEQYF. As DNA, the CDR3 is TGTGCCAGCGACCATTTCGGGGCAGGGGGCTCCTACGAGCAGTACTTC.

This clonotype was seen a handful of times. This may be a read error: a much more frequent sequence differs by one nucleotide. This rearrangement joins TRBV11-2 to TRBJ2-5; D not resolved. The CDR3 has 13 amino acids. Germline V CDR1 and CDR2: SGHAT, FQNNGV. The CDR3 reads CASSSRTKETQHF. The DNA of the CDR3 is TGTGCCAGCAGCTCCCGGACGAAAGAGACCCAGCACTTC. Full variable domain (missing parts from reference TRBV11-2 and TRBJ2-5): EAGVAQSPRYKIIEKRQSVAFWCNPISGHATLYWYQQILGQGPKLLIQFQNNGVVDDSQLPKDRFSAERLKGVDSTLKIQPAKLEDSAVYLCASSSRTKETQHFGPGTRLLVL.

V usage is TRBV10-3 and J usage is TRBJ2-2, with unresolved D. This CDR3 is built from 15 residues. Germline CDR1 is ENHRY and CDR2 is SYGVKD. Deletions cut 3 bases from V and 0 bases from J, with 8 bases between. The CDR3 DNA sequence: TGTGCCATCAGTGAATCTAACGCGAACACCGGGGAGCTGTTTTTT. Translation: CAISESNANTGELFF.

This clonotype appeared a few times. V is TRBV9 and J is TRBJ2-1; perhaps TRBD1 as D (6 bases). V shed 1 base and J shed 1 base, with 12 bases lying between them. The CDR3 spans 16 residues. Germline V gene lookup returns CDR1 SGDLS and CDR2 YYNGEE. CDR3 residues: CASSVRQGLSYNEQFF. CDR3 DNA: TGTGCCAGCAGCGTACGCCAGGGGCTATCCTACAATGAGCAGTTCTTC. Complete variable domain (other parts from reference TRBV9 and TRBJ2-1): DSGVTQTPKHLITATGQRVTLRCSPRSGDLSVYWYQQSLDQGLQFLIQYYNGEERAKGNILERFSAQQFPDLHSELNLSSLELGDSALYFCASSVRQGLSYNEQFFGPGTRLTVL.

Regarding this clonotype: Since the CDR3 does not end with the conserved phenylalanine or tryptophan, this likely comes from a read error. CDR3 in DNA: TGCAGCGTTAGTAAGTACAATCAGCCCCAGCATCTT. The encoded protein is CSVSKYNQPQHL. The chain has TRBV29-1 and TRBJ1-5; D gene unclear. V dropped 5 bases and J dropped 3 bases, with 8 bases sitting between them. Per the germline V gene, CDR1 is SQVTM and CDR2 is ANQGSEA. The CDR3 totals 12 residues.

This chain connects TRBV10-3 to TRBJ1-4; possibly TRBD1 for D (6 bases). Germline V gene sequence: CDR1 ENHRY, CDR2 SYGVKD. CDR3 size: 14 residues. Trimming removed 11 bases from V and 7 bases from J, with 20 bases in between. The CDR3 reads CAAGPGQRFEKLFF. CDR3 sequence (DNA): TGTGCCGCCGGTCCGGGACAAAGGTTTGAAAAACTGTTTTTT.

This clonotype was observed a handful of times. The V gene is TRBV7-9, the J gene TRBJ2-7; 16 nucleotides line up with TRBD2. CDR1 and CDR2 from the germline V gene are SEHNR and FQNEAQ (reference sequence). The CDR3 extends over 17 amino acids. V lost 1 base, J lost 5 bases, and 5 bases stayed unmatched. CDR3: CASSLGGTSGRVNEQYF. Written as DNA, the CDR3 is TGTGCCAGCAGCTTAGGAGGGACTAGCGGGAGGGTCAACGAGCAGTACTTC.

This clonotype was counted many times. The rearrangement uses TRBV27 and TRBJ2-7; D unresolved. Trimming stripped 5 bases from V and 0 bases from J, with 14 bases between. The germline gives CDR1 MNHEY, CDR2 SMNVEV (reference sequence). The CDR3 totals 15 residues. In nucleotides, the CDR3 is TGTGCCAGCAGTGGTTTTGGGCCTAGCTCCTACGAGCAGTACTTC. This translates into CASSGFGPSSYEQYF.

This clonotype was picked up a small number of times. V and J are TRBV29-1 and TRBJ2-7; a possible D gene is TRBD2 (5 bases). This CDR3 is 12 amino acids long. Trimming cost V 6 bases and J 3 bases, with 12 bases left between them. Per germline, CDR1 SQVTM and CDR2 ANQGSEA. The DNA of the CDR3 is TGCAGCGTGGGAGATAGCGTCTACGAGCAGTACTTC. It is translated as CSVGDSVYEQYF.

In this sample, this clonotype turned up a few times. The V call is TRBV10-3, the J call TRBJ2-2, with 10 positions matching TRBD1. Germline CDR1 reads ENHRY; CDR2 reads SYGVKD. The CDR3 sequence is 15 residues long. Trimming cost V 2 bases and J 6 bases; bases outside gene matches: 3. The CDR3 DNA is TGTGCCATCAGTGAGCAAGGGACAGGGGCCGGGGAGCTGTTTTTT. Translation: CAISEQGTGAGELFF.

CDR3 bases: TGTGCCAGCAGTGCCGCCGGGACAGGGGGATGGGAGACCCAGTACTTC. Encoded protein: CASSAAGTGGWETQYF. This chain joins TRBV6-1 and TRBJ2-5; 11 bases agree with TRBD1. The V gene end was trimmed by 4 bases and the J gene end by 5 bases; junction bases not matched to a gene: 9. This CDR3 is 16 amino acids long. Germline V gene sequence: CDR1 MNHNS, CDR2 SASEGT.

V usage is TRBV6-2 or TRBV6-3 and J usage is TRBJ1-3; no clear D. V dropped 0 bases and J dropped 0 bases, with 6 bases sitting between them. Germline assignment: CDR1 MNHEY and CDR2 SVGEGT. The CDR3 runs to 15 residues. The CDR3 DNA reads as TGTGCCAGCAGTTACTCCGTCAGCTCTGGAAACACCATATATTTT. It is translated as CASSYSVSSGNTIYF.

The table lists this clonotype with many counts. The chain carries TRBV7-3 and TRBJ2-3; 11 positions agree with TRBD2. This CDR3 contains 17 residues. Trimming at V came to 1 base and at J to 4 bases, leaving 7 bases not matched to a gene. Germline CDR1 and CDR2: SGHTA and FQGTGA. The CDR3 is CASSLSGSGRASDTQYF. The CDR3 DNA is TGTGCCAGCAGCTTAAGCGGTAGCGGGAGGGCCTCAGATACGCAGTATTTT.

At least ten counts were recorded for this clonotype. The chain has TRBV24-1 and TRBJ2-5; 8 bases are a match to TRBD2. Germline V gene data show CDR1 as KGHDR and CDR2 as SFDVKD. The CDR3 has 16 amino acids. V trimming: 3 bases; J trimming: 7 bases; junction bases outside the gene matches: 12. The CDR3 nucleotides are TGTGCCACCAGTGATCCCGGGACTAGGCATGAAGGGACCCAGTACTTC. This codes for CATSDPGTRHEGTQYF.

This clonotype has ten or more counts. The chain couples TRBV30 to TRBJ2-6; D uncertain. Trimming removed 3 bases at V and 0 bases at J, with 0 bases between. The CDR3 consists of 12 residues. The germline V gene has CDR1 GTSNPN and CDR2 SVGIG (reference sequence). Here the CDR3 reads CAWSSGANVLTF. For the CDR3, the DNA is TGTGCCTGGAGCTCTGGGGCCAACGTCCTGACTTTC.

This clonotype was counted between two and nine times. CDR3 residues: CASSSRLNTEAFF. Here the CDR3 DNA reads TGTGCCAGCAGCAGCCGTCTGAACACTGAAGCTTTCTTT. The chain couples TRBV9 to TRBJ1-1; D is uncertain. There are 13 residues in the CDR3. Between the trimmed V and J ends, which lost 4 bases and 0 bases, there was a span of 7 bases. Germline CDR1 is SGDLS and CDR2 is YYNGEE.

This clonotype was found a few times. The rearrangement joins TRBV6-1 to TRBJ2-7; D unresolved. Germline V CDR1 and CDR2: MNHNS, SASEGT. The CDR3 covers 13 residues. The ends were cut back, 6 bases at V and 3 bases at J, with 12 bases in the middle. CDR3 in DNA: TGTGCCAGCAGCCGTTTTTGGGACTACGAGCAGTACTTC. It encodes CASSRFWDYEQYF.

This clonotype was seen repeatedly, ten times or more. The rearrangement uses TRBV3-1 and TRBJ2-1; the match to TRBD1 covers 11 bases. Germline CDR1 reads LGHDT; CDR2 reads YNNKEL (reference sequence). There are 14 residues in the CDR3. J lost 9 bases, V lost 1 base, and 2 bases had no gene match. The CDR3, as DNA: TGTGCCAGCAGCCAAGGGACAGGGGGCGGTGAGCAGTTCTTC. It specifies CASSQGTGGGEQFF.

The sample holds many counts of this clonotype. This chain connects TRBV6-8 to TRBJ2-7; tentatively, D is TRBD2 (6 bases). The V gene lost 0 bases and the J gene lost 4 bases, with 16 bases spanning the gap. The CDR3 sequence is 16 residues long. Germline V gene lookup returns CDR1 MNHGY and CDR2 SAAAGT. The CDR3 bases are TGTGCCAGCAGTTACTCGATTCGGGAGTCGACTTACGAGCAGTACTTC. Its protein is CASSYSIRESTYEQYF.

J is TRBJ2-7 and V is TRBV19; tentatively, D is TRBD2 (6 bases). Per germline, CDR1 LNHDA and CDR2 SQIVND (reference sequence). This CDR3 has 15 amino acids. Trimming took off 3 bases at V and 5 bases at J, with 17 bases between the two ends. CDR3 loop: CASSISGGSVDEQYF. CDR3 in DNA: TGTGCCAGTAGTATTAGCGGCGGGTCGGTGGACGAGCAGTACTTC.